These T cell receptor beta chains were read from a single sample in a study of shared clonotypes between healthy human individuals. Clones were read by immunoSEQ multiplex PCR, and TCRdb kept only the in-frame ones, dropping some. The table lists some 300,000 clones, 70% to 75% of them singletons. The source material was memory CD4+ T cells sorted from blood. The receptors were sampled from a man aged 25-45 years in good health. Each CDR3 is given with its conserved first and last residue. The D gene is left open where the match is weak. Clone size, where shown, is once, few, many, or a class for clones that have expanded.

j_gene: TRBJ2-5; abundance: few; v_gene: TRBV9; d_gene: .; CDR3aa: CASSVDPQGAQYF; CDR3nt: TGTGCCAGCAGCGTAGACCCCCAAGGGGCCCAGTACTTC
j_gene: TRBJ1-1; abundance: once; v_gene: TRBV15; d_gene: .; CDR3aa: CATGLSQGTEAFF; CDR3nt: TGTGCCACCGGGTTGTCTCAGGGCACTGAAGCTTTCTTT
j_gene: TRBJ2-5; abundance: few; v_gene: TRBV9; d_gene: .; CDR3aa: CASSVVGLESTQYF; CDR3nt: TGTGCCAGCAGCGTAGTCGGACTCGAATCGACCCAGTACTTC
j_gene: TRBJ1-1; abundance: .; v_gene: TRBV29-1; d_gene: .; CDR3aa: CSAKDSRNTEAFF; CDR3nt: TGCAGCGCTAAGGACAGCCGCAACACTGAAGCTTTCTTT
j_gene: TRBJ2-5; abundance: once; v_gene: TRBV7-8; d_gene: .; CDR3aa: CASSETGLSQETQYF; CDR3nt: TGTGCCAGCAGCGAAACGGGGTTAAGTCAAGAGACCCAGTACTTC
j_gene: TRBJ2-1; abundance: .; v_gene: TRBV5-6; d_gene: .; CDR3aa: CAREGRGLVNEQFF; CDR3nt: TGTGCCAGGGAGGGCCGGGGTTTGGTGAATGAGCAGTTCTTC
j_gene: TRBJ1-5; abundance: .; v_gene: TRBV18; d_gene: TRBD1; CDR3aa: CASSQTGGANQPQHF; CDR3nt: TGTGCCAGCTCGCAGACAGGGGGCGCGAATCAGCCCCAGCATTTT
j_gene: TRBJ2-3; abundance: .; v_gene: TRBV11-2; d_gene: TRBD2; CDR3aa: CASSLVRLAGSDTQYF; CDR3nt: TGTGCCAGCAGCTTAGTCCGTCTAGCGGGAAGCGATACGCAGTATTTT
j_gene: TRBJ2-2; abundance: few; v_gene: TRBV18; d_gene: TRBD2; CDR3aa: CASSPRRPGLAGAGELFF; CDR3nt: TGTGCCAGCTCACCACGAAGGCCGGGACTAGCGGGAGCCGGGGAGCTGTTTTTT
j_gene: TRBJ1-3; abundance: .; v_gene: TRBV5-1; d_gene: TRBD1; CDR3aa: CASSPSGTGRNTIYF; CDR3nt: TGCGCCAGCAGCCCCTCGGGGACAGGTAGAAACACCATATATTTT
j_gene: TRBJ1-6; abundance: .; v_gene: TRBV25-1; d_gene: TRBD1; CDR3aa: CASSVTGGNSPLHF; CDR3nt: TGTGCCAGCAGTGTGACAGGGGGAAATTCACCCCTCCACTTT
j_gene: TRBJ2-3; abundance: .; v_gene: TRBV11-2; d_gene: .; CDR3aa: CASSPRKGGPDTQYF; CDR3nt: TGTGCCAGCAGCCCAAGAAAAGGTGGTCCAGATACGCAGTATTTT
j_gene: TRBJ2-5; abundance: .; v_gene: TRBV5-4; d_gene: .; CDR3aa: CASSLGGRQEETQYF; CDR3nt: TGTGCCAGCAGCTTGGGGGGCAGGCAGGAAGAGACCCAGTACTTC
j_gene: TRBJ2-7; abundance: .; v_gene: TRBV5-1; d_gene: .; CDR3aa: CASSLAGGTDYF; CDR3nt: TGCGCCAGCAGCTTGGCCGGAGGGACAGACTACTTC
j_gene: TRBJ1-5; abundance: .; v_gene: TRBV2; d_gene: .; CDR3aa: CASSTSPGSNQPQHF; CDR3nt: TGTGCCAGCAGCACCAGCCCGGGTAGCAATCAGCCCCAGCATTTT
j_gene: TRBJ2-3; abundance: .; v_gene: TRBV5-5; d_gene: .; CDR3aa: CASSLISGTDTQYF; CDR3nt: TGTGCCAGCAGCTTGATTAGCGGCACAGATACGCAGTATTTT
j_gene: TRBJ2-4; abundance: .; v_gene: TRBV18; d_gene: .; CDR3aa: CASSPEKNIQYF; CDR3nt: TGTGCCAGCTCACCCGAGAAAAACATTCAGTACTTC
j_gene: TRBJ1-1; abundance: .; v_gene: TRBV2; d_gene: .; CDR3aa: CASRRETVNTEAFF; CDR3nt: TGTGCCAGCAGGAGGGAGACAGTTAACACTGAAGCTTTCTTT
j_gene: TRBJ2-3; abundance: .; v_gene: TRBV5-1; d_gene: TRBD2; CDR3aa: CASSPLATSGSADTQYF; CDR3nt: TGCGCCAGCAGCCCGTTGGCGACTAGCGGGAGCGCAGATACGCAGTATTTT
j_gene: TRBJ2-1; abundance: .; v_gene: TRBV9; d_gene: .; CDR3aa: CASSVAFRQGGYNEQFF; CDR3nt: TGTGCCAGCAGCGTAGCTTTTAGACAGGGAGGATACAATGAGCAGTTCTTC
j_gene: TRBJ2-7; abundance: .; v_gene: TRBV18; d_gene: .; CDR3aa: CASSPPTKIDRPYEQYF; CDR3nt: TGTGCCAGCTCACCACCGACCAAAATCGACAGGCCCTACGAGCAGTACTTC
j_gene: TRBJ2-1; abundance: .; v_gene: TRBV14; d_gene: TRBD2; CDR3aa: CASSRPRLAGGDNPYNEQFF; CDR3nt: TGTGCCAGCAGCCGACCTCGACTAGCGGGAGGAGATAATCCCTACAATGAGCAGTTCTTC
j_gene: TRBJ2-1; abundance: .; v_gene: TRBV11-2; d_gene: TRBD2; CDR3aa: CASSTRTSKGDEQFF; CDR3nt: TGTGCCAGCAGCACACGGACTAGTAAGGGCGATGAGCAGTTCTTC
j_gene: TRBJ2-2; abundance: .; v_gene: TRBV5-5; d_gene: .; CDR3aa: CATSVGGNTGELFF; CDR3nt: TGTGCCACCAGCGTTGGAGGCAACACCGGGGAGCTGTTTTTT
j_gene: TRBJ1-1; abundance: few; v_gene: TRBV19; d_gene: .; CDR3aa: CASTGGVELRSTEAFF; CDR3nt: TGTGCCAGTACTGGTGGGGTGGAGTTGAGGAGCACTGAAGCTTTCTTT
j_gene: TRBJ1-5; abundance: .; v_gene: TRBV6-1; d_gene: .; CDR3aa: CASSVGGTPQHF; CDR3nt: TGTGCCAGCAGCGTTGGGGGTACACCCCAGCATTTT
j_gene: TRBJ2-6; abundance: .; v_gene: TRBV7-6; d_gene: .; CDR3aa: CASSWKGPGANVLTF; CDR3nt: TGTGCCAGCAGCTGGAAGGGGCCTGGGGCCAACGTCCTGACTTTC
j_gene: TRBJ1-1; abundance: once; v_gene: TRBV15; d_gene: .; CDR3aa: CATSRDMTANTEAFF; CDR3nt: TGTGCCACCAGCAGAGATATGACCGCGAACACTGAAGCTTTCTTT
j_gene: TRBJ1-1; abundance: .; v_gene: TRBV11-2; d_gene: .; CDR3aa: CASRPAGGVDAFF; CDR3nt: TGTGCCAGCAGGCCAGCCGGGGGTGTCGACGCTTTCTTT
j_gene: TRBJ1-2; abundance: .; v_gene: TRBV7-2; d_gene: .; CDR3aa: CASSYRTSNYGYTF; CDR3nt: TGTGCCAGCAGTTACAGGACCTCTAACTATGGCTACACCTTC
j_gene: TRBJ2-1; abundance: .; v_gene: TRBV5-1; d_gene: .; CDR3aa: CASSLFPPEGGKPYNEQFF; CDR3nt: TGCGCCAGCAGCTTGTTTCCCCCAGAGGGGGGAAAACCTTACAATGAGCAGTTCTTC